Sequencing of this TCR beta chain was carried out in a study of OX40 agonist ivuxolimab in advanced cancers. Across the whole study: Among those enrolled, mean age was roughly 62 years (range 23 to 79) and 75% to 90% were male. Study-level points and caveats: The mean number of expanded clones was higher in CD8+ T cells than in CD4+.

Trimming removed 0 bases at V and 6 bases at J, with 15 bases between. Germline lookup yields CDR1 SGHDT and CDR2 YYEEEE. The CDR3 contains 15 residues. Generated by immunoSEQ multiplex PCR, the TCRdb table keeps only in-frame clones and is missing some. The sample holds around 110,000 clones, around 95% seen once. Turning to this clone: Antigen unknown.

The sequencing here drew on CD4+ or CD8+ T cells sorted from blood, taken in a trial of the OX40 agonist ivuxolimab. The origin of this receptor is an adult with an advanced solid tumor such as melanoma, head and neck, liver or kidney cancer. V gene TRBV5-6 combines with J gene TRBJ1-1; D is possibly TRBD1 (6 bases). CDR3 nucleotide sequence: TGTGCCAGCAGCTTGGAAGCGGGGGCGAGGGCTGAAGCTTTCTTT. This encodes CASSLEAGARAEAFF.